This entry features one TCR beta chain sequence. The target antigen is unknown. Primed by a sample-barcoded 5' primer and a J-beta primer mix, a second PCR proceeded for about 7 to 12 cycles. In TCRdb, the 5' RACE reads were re-called with MiXCR into one record per CDR3 protein. The sample includes about 1.6 million distinct CDR3 sequences, roughly 32% of them seen just once. The V gene end was trimmed by 8 bases and the J gene end by 9 bases; junction bases not matched to a gene: 11. The CDR3 spans 12 residues. Germline CDR1 reads GTSNPN; CDR2 reads SVGIG (reference sequence). The sample originates from a study of blood T cells in healthy people across ages. General observations from the study: Correlation between TCR beta diversity and naive T cell percentage was strong. Compared with aged donors, long-lived donors showed fewer expanded clones, suggesting selection.

Every donor contributed roughly 10 milliliters of peripheral blood by blood draw. V and J are TRBV30 and TRBJ1-2, with TRBD1 matching 8 bases. This receptor was obtained from a woman between 25 and 40 years old in good health. The sequenced material came from blood. The CDR3 DNA is TGTGCCGACAGTCCACAGGGGGATAGCTACACCTTC. It codes for CADSPQGDSYTF.